This TCR beta chain comes out of a study of blood T cell repertoires in COVID-19. About the study: T cells, B-cell-depleted T cells, or PBMCs provided the cDNA or gDNA that served as material.

The CDR3 has 14 residues. V was pared by 2 bases and J by 2 bases, with 8 bases between. Germline assignment: CDR1 LNHDA and CDR2 SQIVND (reference sequence). Produced via immunoSEQ multiplex PCR; TCRdb's table is partial and in-frame only. The table includes 150,000 to 200,000 clones, 80% to 90% detected once. The clonotype comes from a young man who had recovered from COVID-19. Sequenced: peripheral blood. The genes are TRBV19 and TRBJ2-3, with a possible D match to TRBD2 (5 bases). The CDR3 coding sequence is TGTGCCAGTAGTATACAGCGGATCACAGATACGCAGTATTTT. This encodes CASSIQRITDTQYF.